Included here is one T cell receptor (beta chain) sequence, with context. Its antigen is currently unknown. The data belong to a study of beta chain features in type 1 diabetes. The whole isolated RNA underwent reverse transcription, so sequencing captured expressed TCRB transcripts. Some clones are missing from TCRdb's copy, which holds only in-frame ones; the method was immunoSEQ multiplex PCR. The sample lists roughly 150,000 clones, approximately 10% occurring once. General study points: Whatever favoring of shorter templates PCR might show would apply equally to patients and controls. TCRB CDR3s from Type 1 diabetes patients were moderately but significantly shorter in all four CD4+ subsets.

With 0 bases removed from V and 0 bases from J, the gap between germline ends came to 12 bases. Germline V gene sequence: CDR1 LGHNA, CDR2 YSLEER. The CDR3 totals 18 residues. V gene TRBV4-3 combines with J gene TRBJ2-6; maybe TRBD1 (6 bases). The sequence was collected from a man aged 25 to 45 with type 1 diabetes. Material: central memory CD4+ T cells from blood. Here the CDR3 DNA reads TGCGCCAGCAGCCAAGATACAGGGTTAAACTCTGGGGCCAACGTCCTGACTTTC. As protein: CASSQDTGLNSGANVLTF.